This T cell receptor beta chain came from a study of T cell repertoires in cytomegalovirus infection. Study conclusions and caveats: Frequencies of public TCR beta families were cumulated, and this identified carriers of CMV plus the relevant HLA.

Regarding this clonotype: Antigen: not known.

V was trimmed by 5 bases and J by 5 bases, leaving 15 bases between them. The CDR3 length is 14 residues. Germline V CDR1 and CDR2: SGHVS, FNYEAQ. MiXCR was run by TCRdb on the reads, yielding one entry per CDR3 protein. Counted here are approximately 910,000 distinct CDR3 sequences, under 40% occurring once; the ten biggest clones make up 10% to 15%. J is TRBJ1-1 and V is TRBV7-6; D is uncertain. Source: cultured CD8+ T cells from PBMCs, taken from culture after CMV antigen stimulation. This TCR was sampled from a human donor in good health (CMV status not recorded). Some clones in this sample may be carry-over from other donors' samples. CDR3 region: CASSAGRGTTEAFF. In DNA, the CDR3 is TGTGCCAGCAGCGCTGGACGGGGAACAACTGAAGCTTTCTTT.